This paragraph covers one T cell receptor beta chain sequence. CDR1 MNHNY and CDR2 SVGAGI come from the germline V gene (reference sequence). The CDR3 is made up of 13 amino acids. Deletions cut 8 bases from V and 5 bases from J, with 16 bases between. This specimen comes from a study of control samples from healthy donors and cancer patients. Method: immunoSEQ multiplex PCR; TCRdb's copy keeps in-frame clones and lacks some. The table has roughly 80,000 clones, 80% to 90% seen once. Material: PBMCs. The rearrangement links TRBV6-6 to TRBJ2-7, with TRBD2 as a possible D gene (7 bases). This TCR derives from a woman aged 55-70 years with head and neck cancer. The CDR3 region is CASWGGAGHEQYF. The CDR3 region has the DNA TGTGCCAGCTGGGGGGGGGCTGGTCACGAGCAGTACTTC.